This T cell receptor (beta chain) was recovered during a study of cytomegalovirus exposure and HLA in healthy donors. Trimming shortened V by 2 bases and J by 4 bases, and 12 bases separated the two germline ends. The CDR3 has 15 residues. CDR1 and CDR2 (germline): SGHRS, YFSETQ. The study ran its PCR with 60 Vbeta and 13 Jbeta primers. The method was immunoSEQ multiplex PCR; TCRdb's version includes in-frame clones alone and lacks a portion of them. This sample has 160,000 or so clones, with roughly 79% found just once. This chain links TRBV5-1 with TRBJ2-2; tentative D call: TRBD1 (6 bases). The TCR originated in a woman aged 40 to 50 in good health and CMV-seropositive. Sequenced: PBMCs. The CDR3 spells CASSFGQTSTGELFF. CDR3 nucleotide sequence: TGCGCCAGCAGCTTTGGACAGACCAGCACCGGGGAGCTGTTTTTT.